These T cell receptor beta chains were read from a single sample in a study of OX40 agonist ivuxolimab in advanced cancers. Method: immunoSEQ multiplex PCR; TCRdb's copy keeps in-frame clones and lacks some. The sample carries about 69,000 clones, around 87% recorded once. The input for sequencing was CD4+ or CD8+ T cells sorted from blood, taken in a trial of the OX40 agonist ivuxolimab. The source is an adult with an advanced solid tumor such as melanoma, head and neck, liver or kidney cancer. Each CDR3 is given without its conserved first and last residue. Clone size is stated in some rows and not others, as once, few, many or a class when expanded.

>TRBJ2-7|11|NA|TRBV11-3
ASSVRGLYEQY
>TRBJ2-2|12|NA|TRBV9
ASSVEVWTGELF
>TRBJ1-2|12|NA|TRBV29-1
SVVFAGAGYGYT
>TRBJ1-3|11|once|TRBV7-9
ASSLPDTGTIY
>TRBJ2-7|11|few|TRBV2
ASSADRTYEQY
>TRBJ2-1|14|NA|TRBV11-1
ASSQTSGSLYNEQF
>TRBJ1-5|14|NA|TRBV2
ASSESPQWGNQPQH
>TRBJ1-6|13|NA|TRBV6-5
ASRTLTGKPSPLH
>TRBJ1-5|11|NA|TRBV6-1
ASSDLRNQPQH
>TRBJ2-7|13|NA|TRBV7-2
ASSRIAASSYEQY
>TRBJ2-3|15|NA|TRBV7-2
ASSFSSSGGRTDTQY
>TRBJ2-7|11|NA|TRBV6-5
ASSLDGAYEQY
>TRBJ1-3|13|NA|TRBV5-1
ASKNRAGSGNTIY
>TRBJ2-7|13|NA|TRBV28
ASSPTDRDEGEQY
>TRBJ2-2|15|NA|TRBV4-2
ASSQAPGTANTGELF
>TRBJ2-3|16|NA|TRBV19
ASSITPSAGEAVDTQY
>TRBJ2-3|16|NA|TRBV7-6
ASSFSPPRRLGADTQY
>TRBJ2-6|15|NA|TRBV7-6
ASSLQTGGGGANVLT
>TRBJ2-7|12|NA|TRBV27
ASSSRGFVYEQY
>TRBJ2-6|15|NA|TRBV15
ATSRYSPSSGANVLT
>TRBJ1-6|10|few|TRBV30
ACNRDYSPLH
>TRBJ2-7|11|NA|TRBV28
ASSLTPSYEQY
>TRBJ2-4|14|NA|TRBV19
ASSPGPYLAKNIQY
>TRBJ2-2|13|NA|TRBV7-9
ASSPGLADTGELF
>TRBJ2-1|13|few|TRBV5-1
ASSSEGEPYNEQF
>TRBJ1-2|13|NA|TRBV4-3
ASSQAGGSNYGYT
>TRBJ2-7|11|NA|TRBV27
ASSVDRAAEQY
>TRBJ2-4|13|NA|TRBV27
ASSSSGLAKNIQY
>TRBJ2-3|13|NA|TRBV2
ASSDGPGGTDTQY
>TRBJ1-2|13|NA|TRBV6-1
ASSEASGGNYGYT
>TRBJ1-2|11|NA|TRBV5-4
ASSPQETYGYT
>TRBJ2-1|11|NA|TRBV10-3
AISPFTENEQF
>TRBJ1-5|12|NA|TRBV19
ASRSGRPDQPQH
>TRBJ2-7|11|NA|TRBV19
ASTGQESYEQY
>TRBJ1-1|11|once|TRBV11-2
ASSLVGITEAF